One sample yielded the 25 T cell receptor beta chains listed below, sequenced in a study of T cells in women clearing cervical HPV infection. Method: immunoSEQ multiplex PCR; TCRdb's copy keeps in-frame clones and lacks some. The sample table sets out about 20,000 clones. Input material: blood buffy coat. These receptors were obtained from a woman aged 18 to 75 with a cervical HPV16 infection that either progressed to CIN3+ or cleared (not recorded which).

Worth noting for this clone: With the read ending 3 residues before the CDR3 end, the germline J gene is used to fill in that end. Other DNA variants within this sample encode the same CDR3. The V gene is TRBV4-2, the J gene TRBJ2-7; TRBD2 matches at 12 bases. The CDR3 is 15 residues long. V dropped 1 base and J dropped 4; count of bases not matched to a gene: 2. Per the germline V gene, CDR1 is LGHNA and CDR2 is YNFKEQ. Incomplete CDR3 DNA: TGTGCCAGCAGCCAAGGGCTAGCGGGGGGGTACGAG. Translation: CASSQGLAGGYE. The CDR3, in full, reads CASSQGLAGGYEQYF.

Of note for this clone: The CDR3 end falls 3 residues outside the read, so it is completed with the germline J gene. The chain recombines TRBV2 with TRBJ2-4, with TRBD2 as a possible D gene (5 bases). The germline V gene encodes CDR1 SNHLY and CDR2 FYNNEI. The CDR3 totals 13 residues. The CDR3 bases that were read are TGTGCCAGCAGTGAGGGCAGGAGGCATGGT. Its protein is CASSEGRRHG. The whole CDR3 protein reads CASSEGRRHGQYF.

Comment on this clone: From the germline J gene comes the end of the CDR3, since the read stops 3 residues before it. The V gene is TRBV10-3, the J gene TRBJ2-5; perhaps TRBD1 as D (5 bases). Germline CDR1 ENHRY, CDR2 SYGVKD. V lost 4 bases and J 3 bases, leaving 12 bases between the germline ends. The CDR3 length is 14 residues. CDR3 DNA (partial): TGTGCCATCAGTGTGCAGGGTGAGGAAGAGACC. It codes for CAISVQGEEET. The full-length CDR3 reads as CAISVQGEEETQYF.

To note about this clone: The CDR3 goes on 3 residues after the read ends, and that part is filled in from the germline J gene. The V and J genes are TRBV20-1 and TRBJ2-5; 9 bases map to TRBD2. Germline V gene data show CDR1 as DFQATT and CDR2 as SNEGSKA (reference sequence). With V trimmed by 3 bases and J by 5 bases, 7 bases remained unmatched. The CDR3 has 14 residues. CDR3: CSASGGGVPETQYF. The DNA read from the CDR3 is TGCAGTGCTAGCGGCGGGGGGGTTCCGGAGACC.

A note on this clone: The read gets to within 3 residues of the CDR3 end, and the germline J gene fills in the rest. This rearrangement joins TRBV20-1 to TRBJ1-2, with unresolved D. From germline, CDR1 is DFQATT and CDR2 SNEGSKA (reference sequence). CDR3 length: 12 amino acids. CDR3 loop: CSARDSTDTYTF. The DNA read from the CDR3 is TGCAGTGCTAGAGACAGCACAGATACC.

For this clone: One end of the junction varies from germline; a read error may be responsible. The DNA read from the CDR3 is TGTGCTAGCAGCTTAGTGTCGGGGGGACCCGGGGAG. It encodes CASSLVSGGPGE. The full CDR3 is CASSLVSGGPGELFF. The rearrangement uses TRBV7-7 and TRBJ2-2, with 7 bases aligning to TRBD2. The CDR3 end falls 3 residues outside the read, so it is completed with the germline J gene. Looked up from germline, CDR1 is SSHAT and CDR2 is FNYEAQ (reference sequence). This CDR3 comprises 15 residues.

CDR3: CASSIDRGAYSNQPQHF. The part of the CDR3 DNA that was read is TGTGCCAGTAGTATCGACAGGGGGGCCTATAGCAATCAGCCC. This sequence joins TRBV19 and TRBJ1-5, with 9 positions matching TRBD1. The sequence runs out 3 residues before the end of the CDR3; the remainder is reconstructed from the germline J gene. Germline V gene lookup returns CDR1 LNHDA and CDR2 SQIVND (reference sequence). This CDR3 comprises 17 residues. After removal of 3 bases from V and 0 bases from J, the junction contained 6 bases not matched to a gene.

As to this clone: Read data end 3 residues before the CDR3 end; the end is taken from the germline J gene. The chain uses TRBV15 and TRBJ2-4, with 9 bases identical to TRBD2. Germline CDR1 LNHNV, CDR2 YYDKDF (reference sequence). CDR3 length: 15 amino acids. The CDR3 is CATSRGGGVQETQYF. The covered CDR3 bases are TGTGCCACCAGCAGGGGCGGGGGGGTCCAAGAGACT.

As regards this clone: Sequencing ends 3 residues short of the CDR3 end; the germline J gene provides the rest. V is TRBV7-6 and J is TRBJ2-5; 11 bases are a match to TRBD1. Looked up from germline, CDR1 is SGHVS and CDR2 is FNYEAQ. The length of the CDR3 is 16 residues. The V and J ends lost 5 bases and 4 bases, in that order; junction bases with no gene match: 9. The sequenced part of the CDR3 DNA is TGTGCCAGCAGCCCCCGGACAGGGGGCGCCCCAGAGACC. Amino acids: CASSPRTGGAPET. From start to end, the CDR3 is CASSPRTGGAPETQYF.

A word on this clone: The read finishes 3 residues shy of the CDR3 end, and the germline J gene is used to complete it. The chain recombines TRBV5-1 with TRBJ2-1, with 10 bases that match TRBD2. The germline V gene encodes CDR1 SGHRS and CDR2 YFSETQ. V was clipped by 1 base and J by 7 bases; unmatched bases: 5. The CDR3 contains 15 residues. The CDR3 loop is CASSLTSGVGNEQFF. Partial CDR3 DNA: TGCGCCAGCAGCTTGACTAGCGGGGTCGGGAATGAG. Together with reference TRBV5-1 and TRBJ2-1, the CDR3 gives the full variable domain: KAGVTQTPRYLIKTRGQQVTLSCSPISGHRSVSWYQQTPGQGLQFLFEYFSETQRNKGNFPGRFSGRQFSNSRSEMNVSTLELGDSALYLCASSLTSGVGNEQFFGPGTRLTVL.

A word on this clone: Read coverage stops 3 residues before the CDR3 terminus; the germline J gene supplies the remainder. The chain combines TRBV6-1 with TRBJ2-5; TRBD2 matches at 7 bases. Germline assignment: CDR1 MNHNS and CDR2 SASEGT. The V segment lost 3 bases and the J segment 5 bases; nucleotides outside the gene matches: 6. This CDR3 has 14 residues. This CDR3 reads CASSDGGGWETQYF. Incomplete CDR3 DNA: TGTGCCAGCAGTGATGGCGGGGGTTGGGAGACC.

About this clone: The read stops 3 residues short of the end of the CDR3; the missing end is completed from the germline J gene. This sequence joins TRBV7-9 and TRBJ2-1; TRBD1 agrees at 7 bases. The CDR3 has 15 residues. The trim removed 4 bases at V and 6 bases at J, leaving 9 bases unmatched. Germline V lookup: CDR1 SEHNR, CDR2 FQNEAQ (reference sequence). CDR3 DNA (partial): TGTGCCAGCAGCTCCGGGACAGTCCCTTTCAATGAG. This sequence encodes CASSSGTVPFNE. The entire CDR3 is CASSSGTVPFNEQFF.

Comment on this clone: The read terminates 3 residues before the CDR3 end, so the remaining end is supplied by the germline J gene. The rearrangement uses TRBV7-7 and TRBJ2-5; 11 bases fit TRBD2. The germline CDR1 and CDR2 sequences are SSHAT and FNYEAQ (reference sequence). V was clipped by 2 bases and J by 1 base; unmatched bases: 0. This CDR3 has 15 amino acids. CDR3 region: CASSLLAGGQETQYF. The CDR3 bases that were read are TGTGCCAGCAGCTTACTAGCGGGGGGCCAAGAGACC.

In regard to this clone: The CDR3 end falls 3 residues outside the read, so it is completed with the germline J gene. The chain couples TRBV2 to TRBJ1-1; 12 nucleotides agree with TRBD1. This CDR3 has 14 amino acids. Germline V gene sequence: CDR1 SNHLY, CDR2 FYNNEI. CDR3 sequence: CASSDFGTGGIAFF. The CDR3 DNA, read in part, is TGTGCCAGCAGTGATTTCGGGACAGGGGGCATA. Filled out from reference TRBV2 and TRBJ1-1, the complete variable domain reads EPEVTQTPSHQVTQMGQEVILRCVPISNHLYFYWYRQILGQKVEFLVSFYNNEISEKSEIFDDQFSVERPDGSNFTLKIRSTKLEDSAMYFCASSDFGTGGIAFFGQGTRLTVV.

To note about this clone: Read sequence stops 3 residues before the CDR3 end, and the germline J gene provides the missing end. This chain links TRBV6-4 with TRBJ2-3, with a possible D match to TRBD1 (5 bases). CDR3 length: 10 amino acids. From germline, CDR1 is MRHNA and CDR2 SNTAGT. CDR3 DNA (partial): TGTGCCAGCACCAGACAGCCG. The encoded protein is CASTRQP. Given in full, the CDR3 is CASTRQPQYF.

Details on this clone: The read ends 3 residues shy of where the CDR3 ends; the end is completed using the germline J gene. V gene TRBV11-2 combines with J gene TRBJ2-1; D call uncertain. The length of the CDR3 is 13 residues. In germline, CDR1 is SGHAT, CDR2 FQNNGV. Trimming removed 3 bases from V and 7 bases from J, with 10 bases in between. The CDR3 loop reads CASSLDQVNEQFF. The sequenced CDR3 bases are TGTGCCAGCAGCTTGGATCAGGTTAATGAG.

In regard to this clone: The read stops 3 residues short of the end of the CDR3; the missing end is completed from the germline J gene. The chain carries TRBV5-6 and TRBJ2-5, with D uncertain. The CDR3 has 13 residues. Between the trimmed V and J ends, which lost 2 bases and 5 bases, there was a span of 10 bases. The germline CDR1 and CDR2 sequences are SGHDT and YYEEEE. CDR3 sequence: CASSLQPVETQYF. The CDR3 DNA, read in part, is TGTGCCAGCAGCTTACAACCCGTGGAGACC.

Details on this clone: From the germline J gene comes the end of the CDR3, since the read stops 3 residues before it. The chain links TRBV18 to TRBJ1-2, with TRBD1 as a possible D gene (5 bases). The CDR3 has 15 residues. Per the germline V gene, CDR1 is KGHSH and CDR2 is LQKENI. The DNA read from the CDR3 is TGTGCCAGCTCACCAAACGGCGGGGGTTACAATGAC. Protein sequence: CASSPNGGGYND. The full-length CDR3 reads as CASSPNGGGYNDYTF.

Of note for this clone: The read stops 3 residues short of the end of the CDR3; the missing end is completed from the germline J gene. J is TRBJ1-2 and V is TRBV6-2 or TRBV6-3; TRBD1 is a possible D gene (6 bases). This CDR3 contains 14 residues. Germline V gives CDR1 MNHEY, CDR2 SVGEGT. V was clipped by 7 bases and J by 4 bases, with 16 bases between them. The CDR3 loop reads CASNQQGSLYGYTF. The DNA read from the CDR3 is TGTGCCAGCAACCAACAGGGCTCACTCTATGGC.

CDR3 in amino acids: CASSTRQNSPLHF. CDR3 bases read: TGTGCCAGCAGTACCCGACAAAATTCACCC. The genes are TRBV6-2 or TRBV6-3 and TRBJ1-6, with unresolved D. Sequencing ends 3 residues short of the CDR3 end; the germline J gene provides the rest. CDR1 MNHEY and CDR2 SVGEGT come from the germline V gene. CDR3 length: 13 amino acids. Trimming cost V 5 bases and J 7 bases, with 9 bases left between them.

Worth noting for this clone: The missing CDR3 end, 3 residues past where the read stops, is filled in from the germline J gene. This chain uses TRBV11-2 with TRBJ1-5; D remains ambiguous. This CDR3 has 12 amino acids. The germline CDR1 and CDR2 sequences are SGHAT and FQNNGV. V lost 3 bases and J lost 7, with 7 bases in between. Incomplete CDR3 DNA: TGTGCCAGCAGCTTCGTAGGGCAGCCC. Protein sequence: CASSFVGQP. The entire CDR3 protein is CASSFVGQPQHF.

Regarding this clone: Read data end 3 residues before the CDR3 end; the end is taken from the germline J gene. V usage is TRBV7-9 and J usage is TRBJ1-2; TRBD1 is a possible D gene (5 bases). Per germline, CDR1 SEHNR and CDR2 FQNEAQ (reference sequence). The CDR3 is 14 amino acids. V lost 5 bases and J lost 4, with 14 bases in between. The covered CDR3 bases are TGTGCCAGCAGCCTAAAAGACAGAATCTATGGC. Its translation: CASSLKDRIYG. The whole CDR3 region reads CASSLKDRIYGYTF.

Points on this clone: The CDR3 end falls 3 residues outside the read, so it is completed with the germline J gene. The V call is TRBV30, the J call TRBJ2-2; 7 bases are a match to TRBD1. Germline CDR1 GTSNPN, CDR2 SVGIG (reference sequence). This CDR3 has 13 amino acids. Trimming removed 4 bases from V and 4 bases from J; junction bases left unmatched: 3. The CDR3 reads CAWNRGATGELFF. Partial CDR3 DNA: TGTGCCTGGAACAGGGGTGCCACCGGGGAG.

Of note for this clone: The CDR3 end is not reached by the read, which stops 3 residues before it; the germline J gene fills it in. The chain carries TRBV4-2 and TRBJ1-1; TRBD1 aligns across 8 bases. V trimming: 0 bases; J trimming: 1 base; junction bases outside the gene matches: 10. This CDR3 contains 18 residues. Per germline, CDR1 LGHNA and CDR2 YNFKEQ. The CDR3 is CASSQDYSSGTGNTEAFF. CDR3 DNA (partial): TGTGCCAGCAGCCAAGATTACTCTTCAGGGACAGGGAACACTGAA.

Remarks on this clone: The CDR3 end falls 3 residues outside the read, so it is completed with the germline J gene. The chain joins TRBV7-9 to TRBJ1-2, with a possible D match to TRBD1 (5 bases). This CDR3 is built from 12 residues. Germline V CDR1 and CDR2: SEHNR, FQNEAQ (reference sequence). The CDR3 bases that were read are TGTGCCAGCAACCCGACAGCGTCGCCC. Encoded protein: CASNPTASP. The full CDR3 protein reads CASNPTASPYTF.